This TCR beta chain was recovered during a study of graft-versus-host responses after intestinal transplantation. V dropped 7 bases and J dropped 7 bases, with 26 bases sitting between them. The CDR3 extends over 16 amino acids. Germline V gives CDR1 LNHDA, CDR2 SQIVND (reference sequence). The data were produced by immunoSEQ multiplex PCR, yet TCRdb's version contains in-frame clones alone and is incomplete. The sample lists over 9,000 clones, 90% to 95% occurring once. This receptor was taken from a human patient who received an intestinal transplant, so some T cells may come from the graft donor. The source was bone marrow, collected roughly 540 days after intestinal transplantation. The chain carries TRBV19 and TRBJ2-7; D is uncertain. This CDR3 reads CASTPEAGAALEEQYF. The CDR3 DNA reads TGTGCCAGTACCCCAGAAGCTGGAGCAGCTCTAGAGGAGCAGTACTTC.